The clone carrying this T cell receptor beta chain was recorded many times. Its antigen remains unidentified. The data were obtained in a study of response to subunit inactivated influenza vaccine. Findings and limits, study-wide: Seasonal influenza vaccination, on each occasion, was suggested by the authors to recruit few new T cells.

Each CDR3 protein gets one entry after TCRdb re-called the RT-PCR reads with MiXCR. This sample has fewer than 650,000 distinct CDR3 sequences, with approximately 13% found just once. CDR3 length equals 15 residues. Trimming removed 3 bases at V and 2 bases at J, with 12 bases between. This chain uses TRBV12-3 or TRBV12-4 with TRBJ2-3; a possible D gene is TRBD2 (5 bases). Sequencing used PBMCs from blood, obtained 40 to 50 days after vaccination. The clonotype comes from a man aged 50-59 years who received an inactivated influenza vaccine. The CDR3 spells CASSFGGSNTDTQYF. The CDR3 nucleotides are TGTGCCAGCAGTTTTGGTGGGAGCAACACAGATACGCAGTATTTT.